This entry lists 17 T cell receptor beta chains sequenced from one sample in a study of a mutant IDH1 vaccine in newly diagnosed glioma. Method: immunoSEQ multiplex PCR; TCRdb's copy keeps in-frame clones and lacks some. The sample comprises 77,000 or so clones, approximately 75% of which are singletons, and under 6.5% rests with the top ten. As for time point: week 47, end of study. Each dose of the vaccine consisted of 300 ug of mutant IDH1 20-mer peptide, with topical imiquimod. The antigens of these receptors remain unknown. The sequencing here drew on PBMCs, taken from a glioma patient whose treatment included an IDH1 peptide vaccine. All receptors come from a man aged 35 to 55 with glioma.

The chain uses TRBV5-6 and TRBJ1-2; 7 bases agree with TRBD1. The germline gives CDR1 SGHDT, CDR2 YYEEEE. This CDR3 contains 13 residues. The ends lost 4 bases at V and 4 bases at J; junction bases unmatched: 4. In DNA, the CDR3 is TGTGCCAGCAGCCCCGGACAGGTCTATGGCTACACCTTC. Protein product: CASSPGQVYGYTF.

The gene calls are TRBV6-5 and TRBJ1-6; no clear D. The germline CDR1 and CDR2 sequences are MNHEY and SVGAGI. CDR3 length: 14 residues. V shed 6 bases and J shed 9 bases, with 15 bases lying between them. CDR3 amino acids: CASSPGSYGSPLHF. As DNA, the CDR3 is TGTGCCAGCAGCCCCGGATCTTATGGTTCACCCCTCCACTTT.

The V and J genes are TRBV4-3 and TRBJ2-1; 8 bases are a match to TRBD2. The CDR3 has 15 residues. Germline trimming cut 2 bases from V and 7 bases from J; bases unmatched to any gene: 7. The germline V gene encodes CDR1 LGHNA and CDR2 YSLEER. The CDR3 region is CASSQRTGGPNEQFF. CDR3 bases: TGCGCCAGCAGCCAACGGACGGGGGGGCCGAATGAGCAGTTCTTC.

The chain joins TRBV7-2 to TRBJ2-3; 9 bases are shared with TRBD2. Germline CDR1 and CDR2: SGHTA and FQGNSA. This CDR3 contains 16 residues. Losses at the gene ends were 2 bases for V and 1 base for J; bases not matched to a gene: 4. CDR3 in amino acids: CASSLFSGSGTDTQYF. The CDR3 DNA reads TGTGCCAGCAGCTTATTTAGCGGGAGTGGCACAGATACGCAGTATTTT.

The CDR3 region has the DNA TGTGCCAGCAGCTTCTCTGGCTTCAGCTCCTACGAGCAGTACTTC. Residues: CASSFSGFSSYEQYF. The chain links TRBV13 to TRBJ2-7; D unclear. V dropped 3 bases and J dropped 0 bases, with 12 bases sitting between them. The V gene's germline CDR1 is PRHDT and CDR2 FYEKMQ (reference sequence). CDR3 length: 15 amino acids.

The genes are TRBV5-1 and TRBJ1-5; D is unclear. The germline V gene encodes CDR1 SGHRS and CDR2 YFSETQ. The V end was cut by 0 bases, the J end by 1 base, with 8 bases between. The CDR3 has 15 residues. The CDR3 sequence: CASSLEGVSNQPQHF. The CDR3 DNA follows: TGCGCCAGCAGCTTGGAAGGAGTAAGCAATCAGCCCCAGCATTTT.

This clone was seen a few times. This chain links TRBV30 with TRBJ1-5; D is ambiguous. This CDR3 is built from 14 residues. Trimming took off 0 bases at V and 3 bases at J, with 9 bases between the two ends. Per germline, CDR1 GTSNPN and CDR2 SVGIG (reference sequence). CDR3 coding DNA: TGTGCCTGGAGTGTCGGGCAGTTCAATCAGCCCCAGCATTTT. Protein: CAWSVGQFNQPQHF.

This chain joins TRBV19 and TRBJ1-2; unclear D gene. Germline assignment: CDR1 LNHDA and CDR2 SQIVND (reference sequence). With 3 bases removed from V and 8 bases from J, the gap between germline ends came to 10 bases. The CDR3 consists of 12 residues. DNA of the CDR3: TGTGCCAGTAGTATGACACGGCTCGGCTACACCTTC. Its protein product is CASSMTRLGYTF. Full variable domain (remainder filled in from reference TRBV19 and TRBJ1-2): DGGITQSPKYLFRKEGQNVTLSCEQNLNHDAMYWYRQDPGQGLRLIYYSQIVNDFQKGDIAEGYSVSREKKESFPLTVTSAQKNPTAFYLCASSMTRLGYTFGSGTRLTVV.

V gene TRBV9 combines with J gene TRBJ1-4; D might be TRBD1 (5 bases). The CDR3 extends over 13 amino acids. The V gene lost 2 bases and the J gene lost 11 bases, with 13 bases spanning the gap. The V gene's germline CDR1 is SGDLS and CDR2 YYNGEE. The CDR3 DNA follows: TGTGCCAGCAGCGTTTCAGTCGAGGGGAAACTGTTTTTT. Translated: CASSVSVEGKLFF.

V is TRBV27 and J is TRBJ2-7; perhaps TRBD1 as D (6 bases). V lost 7 bases and J lost 1, with 32 bases in between. This CDR3 comprises 20 residues. Germline V gene lookup returns CDR1 MNHEY and CDR2 SMNVEV (reference sequence). The CDR3: CASTWPARMSSGGLSYEQYF. The CDR3 region has the DNA TGTGCCAGCACATGGCCCGCACGTATGTCCTCTGGGGGCCTGTCCTACGAGCAGTACTTC.

This chain connects TRBV4-2 to TRBJ2-2; the match to TRBD2 covers 13 bases. The trim removed 4 bases at V and 6 bases at J, leaving 5 bases unmatched. Germline V gene sequence: CDR1 LGHNA, CDR2 YNFKEQ. The CDR3 length is 16 residues. In DNA, the CDR3 is TGTGCCAGCAGCCCCCGACTAGCGGGAGGTCCCGGGGAGCTGTTTTTT. This codes for CASSPRLAGGPGELFF.

This clone was observed once. J is TRBJ1-1 and V is TRBV7-2; TRBD1 is a possible D gene (6 bases). CDR1 is SGHTA, CDR2 FQGNSA, per germline. Trimming removed 4 bases from V and 5 bases from J, with 11 bases in between. The CDR3 runs to 13 residues. The CDR3 is CASSWGGLTEAFF. DNA of the CDR3: TGTGCCAGCAGCTGGGGGGGGCTTACTGAAGCTTTCTTT.

This chain joins TRBV28 and TRBJ2-1; D possibly corresponds to TRBD2 (5 bases). The CDR3 extends over 13 amino acids. The V gene's germline CDR1 is MDHEN and CDR2 SYDVKM. The V end was cut by 2 bases, the J end by 15 bases, with 17 bases between. The CDR3 sequence: CASSLPWGSESFF. The CDR3 bases are TGTGCCAGCAGTTTACCCTGGGGTAGCGAGTCGTTCTTC.

This rearrangement joins TRBV2 to TRBJ2-3, with TRBD2 matching over 8 bases. CDR1 and CDR2 from the germline V gene are SNHLY and FYNNEI. The CDR3 is 16 residues long. V shed 8 bases and J 6 bases; nucleotides not matched to a gene: 16. The CDR3 reads CASHLDGAGVGDTQYF. The CDR3 region has the DNA TGTGCCAGCCACCTGGATGGAGCGGGAGTCGGGGATACGCAGTATTTT.

The chain recombines TRBV6-1 with TRBJ2-7; D might be TRBD1 or TRBD2, each matching 5 bases. CDR1 and CDR2 from the germline V gene are MNHNS and SASEGT. The V and J ends lost 3 bases and 13 bases respectively, with 13 bases between them. The CDR3 consists of 11 residues. The CDR3 DNA sequence: TGTGCCAGCAGTGATCTGTTGAGGGGTTACTTC. This codes for CASSDLLRGYF.

The rearrangement joins TRBV9 to TRBJ1-6; D gene uncertain. V lost 0 bases, J lost 10 bases, and 8 bases lay in between. The CDR3 spans 13 residues. Germline assignment: CDR1 SGDLS and CDR2 YYNGEE. As DNA, the CDR3 is TGTGCCAGCAGCGTAGACTTATACTCACCCCTCCACTTT. Translated, it gives CASSVDLYSPLHF.

The V call is TRBV27, the J call TRBJ2-3, with D tentatively TRBD2 (6 bases). This CDR3 is built from 15 residues. In germline, CDR1 is MNHEY, CDR2 SMNVEV (reference sequence). The V and J ends lost 0 bases and 3 bases respectively, with 10 bases between them. The CDR3 reads CASSLSWEVTDTQYF. Here the CDR3 DNA reads TGTGCCAGCAGTTTATCGTGGGAGGTGACAGATACGCAGTATTTT.